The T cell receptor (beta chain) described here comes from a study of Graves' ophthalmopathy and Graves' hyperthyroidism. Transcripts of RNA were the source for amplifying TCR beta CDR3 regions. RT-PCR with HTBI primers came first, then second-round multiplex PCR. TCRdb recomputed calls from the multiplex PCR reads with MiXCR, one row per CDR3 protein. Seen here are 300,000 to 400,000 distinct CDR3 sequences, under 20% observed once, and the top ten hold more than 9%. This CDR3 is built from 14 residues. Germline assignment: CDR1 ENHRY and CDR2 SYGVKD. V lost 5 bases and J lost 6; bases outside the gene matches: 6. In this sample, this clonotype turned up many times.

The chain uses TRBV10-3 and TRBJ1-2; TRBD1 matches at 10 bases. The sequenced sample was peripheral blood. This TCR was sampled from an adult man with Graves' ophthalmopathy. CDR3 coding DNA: TGTGCCATCAGTCTCGGACAGGGGGTTCATGGCTACACCTTC. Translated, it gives CAISLGQGVHGYTF.